Detailed here is one TCR beta chain. Time point meaning: sample taken at primary tumor resection. Whole RNA obtained from tumor, nontumor lung or frozen PBMC underwent sequencing without sorting. Untreated early-stage non-small cell lung cancer patients, around 70 in total, were the donors. This specimen belongs to a study of spatial heterogeneity in lung cancer. Across the whole study: Detected sequences consistently included more beta-chain ones than alpha-chain ones.

Trimming removed 6 bases from V and 5 bases from J, with 8 bases in between. The CDR3 runs 11 residues. Germline CDR1 and CDR2: ENHRY and SYGVKD. A single record per CDR3 protein comes from TCRdb applying MiXCR to the 5' RACE reads. Here the sample spans about 36,000 distinct CDR3 sequences, less than 5.5% being singletons. The gene calls are TRBV10-3 and TRBJ2-7; D is possibly TRBD2 (5 bases). Sequencing used PBMCs, obtained at surgery. The receptor comes from a female donor with early-stage non-small cell lung cancer. The CDR3 is CAISSRDEQYF. DNA of the CDR3: TGTGCCATCAGCTCGAGGGACGAGCAGTACTTC.